This T cell receptor beta chain came from a study of neurological immune-mediated disorders. 2 million unsorted PBMCs were stored in RNAlater at -80 °C before RNA extraction. General study results and limits: Expanded clones shared no identical CDR3 amino acid sequences across subjects, which suggested private TCR-beta repertoires in all groups.

TCRdb re-derived calls from the 5' RACE reads in MiXCR, one entry per CDR3 protein. The sample yields tens of thousands of distinct CDR3 sequences, around 10% seen once. This clonotype was detected many times. Antigen unknown. The CDR3 totals 14 residues. Germline V lookup: CDR1 SGHTA, CDR2 FQGNSA. V was pared by 2 bases and J by 6 bases, with 8 bases between. The chain employs TRBV7-2 and TRBJ1-6; no definite D call. Sequencing was done on a sample of PBMCs. The TCR originated in a man between 60 and 70 years old in good health. This chain's CDR3 is CASSLYGSNSPLHF. The CDR3 DNA sequence: TGTGCCAGCAGCTTATACGGTTCTAATTCACCCCTCCACTTT.